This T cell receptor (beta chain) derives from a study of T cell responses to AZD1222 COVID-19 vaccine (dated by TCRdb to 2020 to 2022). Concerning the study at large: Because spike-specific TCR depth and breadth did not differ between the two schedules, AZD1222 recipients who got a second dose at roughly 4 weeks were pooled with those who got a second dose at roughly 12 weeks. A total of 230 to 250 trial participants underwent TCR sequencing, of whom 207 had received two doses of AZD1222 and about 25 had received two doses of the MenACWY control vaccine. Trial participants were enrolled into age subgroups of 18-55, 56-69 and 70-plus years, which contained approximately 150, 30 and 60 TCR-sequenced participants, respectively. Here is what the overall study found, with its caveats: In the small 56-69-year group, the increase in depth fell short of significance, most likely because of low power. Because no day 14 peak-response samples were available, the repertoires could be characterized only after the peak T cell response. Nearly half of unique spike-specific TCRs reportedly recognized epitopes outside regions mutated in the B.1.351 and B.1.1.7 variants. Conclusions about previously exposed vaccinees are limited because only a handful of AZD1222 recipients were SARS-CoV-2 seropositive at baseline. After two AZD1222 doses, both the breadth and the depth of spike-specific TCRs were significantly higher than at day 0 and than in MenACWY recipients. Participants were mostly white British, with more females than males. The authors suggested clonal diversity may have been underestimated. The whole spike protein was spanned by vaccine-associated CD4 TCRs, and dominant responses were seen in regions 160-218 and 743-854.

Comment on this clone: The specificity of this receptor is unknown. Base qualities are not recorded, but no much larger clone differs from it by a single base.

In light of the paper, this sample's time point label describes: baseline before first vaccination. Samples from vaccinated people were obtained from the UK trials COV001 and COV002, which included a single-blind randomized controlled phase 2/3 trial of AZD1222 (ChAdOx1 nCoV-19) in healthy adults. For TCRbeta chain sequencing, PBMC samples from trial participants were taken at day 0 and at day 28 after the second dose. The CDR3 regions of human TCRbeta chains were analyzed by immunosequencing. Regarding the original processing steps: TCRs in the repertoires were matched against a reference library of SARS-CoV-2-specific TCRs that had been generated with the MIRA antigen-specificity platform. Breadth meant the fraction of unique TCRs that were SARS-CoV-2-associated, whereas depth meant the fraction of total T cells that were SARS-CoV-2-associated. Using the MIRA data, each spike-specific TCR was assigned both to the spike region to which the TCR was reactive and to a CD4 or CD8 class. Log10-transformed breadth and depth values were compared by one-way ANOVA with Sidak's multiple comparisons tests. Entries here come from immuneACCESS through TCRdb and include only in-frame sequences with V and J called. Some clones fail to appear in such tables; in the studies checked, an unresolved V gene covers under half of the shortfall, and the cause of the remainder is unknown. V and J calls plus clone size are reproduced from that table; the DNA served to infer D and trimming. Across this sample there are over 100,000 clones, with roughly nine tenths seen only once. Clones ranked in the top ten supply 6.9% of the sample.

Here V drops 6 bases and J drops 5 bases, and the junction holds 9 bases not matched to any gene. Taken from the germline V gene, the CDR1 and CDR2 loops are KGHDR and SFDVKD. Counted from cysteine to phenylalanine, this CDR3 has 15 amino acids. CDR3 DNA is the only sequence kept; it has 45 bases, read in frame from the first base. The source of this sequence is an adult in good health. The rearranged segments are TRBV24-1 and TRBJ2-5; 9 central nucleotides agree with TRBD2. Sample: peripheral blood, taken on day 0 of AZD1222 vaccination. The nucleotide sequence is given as TGTGCCACCAGTCGGTTAAGCGGGGGGACGGAGACCCAGTACTTC. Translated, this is CATSRLSGGTETQYF.